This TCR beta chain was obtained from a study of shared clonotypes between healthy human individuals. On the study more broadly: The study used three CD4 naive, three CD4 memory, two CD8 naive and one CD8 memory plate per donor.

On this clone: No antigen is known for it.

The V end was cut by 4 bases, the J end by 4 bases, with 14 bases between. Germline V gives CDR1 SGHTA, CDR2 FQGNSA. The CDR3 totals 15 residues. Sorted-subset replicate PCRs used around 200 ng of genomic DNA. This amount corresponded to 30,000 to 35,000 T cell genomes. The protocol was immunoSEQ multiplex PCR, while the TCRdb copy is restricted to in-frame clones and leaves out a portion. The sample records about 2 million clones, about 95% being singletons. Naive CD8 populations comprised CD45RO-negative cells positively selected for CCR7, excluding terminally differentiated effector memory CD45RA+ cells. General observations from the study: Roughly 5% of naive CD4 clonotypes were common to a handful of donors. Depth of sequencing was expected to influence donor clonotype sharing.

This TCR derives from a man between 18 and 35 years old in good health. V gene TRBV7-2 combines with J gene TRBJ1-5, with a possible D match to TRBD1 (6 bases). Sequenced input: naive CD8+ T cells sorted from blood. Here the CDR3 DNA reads TGTGCCAGCAGCTCCGCGACAGGCCCAAATCAGCCCCAGCATTTT. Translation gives CASSSATGPNQPQHF.